This T cell receptor (beta chain) was recovered during a study of OX40 agonist ivuxolimab in advanced cancers. Germline V CDR1 and CDR2: KGHSH, LQKENI. With V trimmed by 3 bases and J by 1 base, 5 bases remained unmatched. The CDR3 length is 17 residues. Generated by immunoSEQ multiplex PCR, the TCRdb table keeps only in-frame clones and is missing some. The sample consists of 70,000 to 85,000 clones, approximately 91% of them appearing once. Concerning this clone: Its antigen remains unidentified.

General observations from the study: Clones of CD4+ and CD8+ blood T cells grew by week 6 at doses of 0.1 to 3.0 mg/kg. Patients with a partial response at 0.1-3.0 mg/kg had among the lowest clonal expansion.

The source material was CD4+ or CD8+ T cells sorted from blood, sampled in a trial of the OX40 agonist ivuxolimab. This receptor was obtained from an adult with an advanced solid tumor such as melanoma, head and neck, liver or kidney cancer. This chain joins TRBV18 and TRBJ2-2, with 10 bases aligning to TRBD1. CDR3 amino acids: CASSPRQGAGNTGELFF. The CDR3 DNA reads TGTGCCAGCTCACCCCGACAGGGGGCCGGGAACACCGGGGAGCTGTTTTTT.